This TCR beta chain came from a study of regulatory dendritic cells for organ transplantation. CD4+ or CD8+ T cells were sorted as naive CD45RA+ or memory CD45RO+. Study outcomes and limitations: Regulatory dendritic cells appeared to expand memory CD8+ clones less than mature ones. Resting memory CD8+ T cells held the most alloreactive clonotypes. Alloreactive memory CD8+ T cell pools varied considerably between individuals.

Of note for this clone: Its specificity is unknown.

The germline V and J ends were trimmed by 0 bases and 6 bases, with 18 bases remaining between them. Germline values: CDR1 MGHRA, CDR2 YSYEKL. The CDR3 has 18 residues. Measured with immunoSEQ multiplex PCR; TCRdb has only the in-frame clones, and not every one. Of nearly 30,000 clones in the sample, approximately 79% were seen once. The J gene is TRBJ1-6, the V gene TRBV4-1, with no clear D. The TCR comes from a human donor in good health. The source material was memory CD4+ T cells from blood. Subset given: CD45RO+ memory T cells. CDR3 coding DNA: TGCGCCAGCAGCCAAGAAGCTGAAGGGCAGACGCTTAATTCACCCCTCCACTTT. Translation gives CASSQEAEGQTLNSPLHF.